The T cell receptor (beta chain) under discussion was sequenced for a study of Ad26.COV2.S vaccination and SARS-CoV-2 variants. The data were produced by immunoSEQ multiplex PCR, yet TCRdb's version contains in-frame clones alone and is incomplete. The table includes some 340,000 clones, approximately 86% detected once. As to treatment: 15 to 20 received Ad26.COV2.S at low or high dose, single or two shots; 5 received placebo; per-sample allocation not given. Sampling took place 63 days after the first vaccine or placebo injection. Germline-derived CDR1 and CDR2 are LGHDT and YNNKEL (reference sequence). V shed 0 bases and J shed 3 bases, with 5 bases lying between them. This CDR3 contains 13 residues.

The input for sequencing was peripheral blood, taken in a trial of Ad26.COV2.S vaccine versus placebo. The chain employs TRBV3-1 (or the pseudogene TRBV3-2) and TRBJ2-5; D is undetermined. The clonotype comes from a person between 18 and 65 years old who received the Ad26.COV2.S COVID-19 vaccine or a placebo. The CDR3 nucleotides read TGTGCCAGCAGCCAAGACCCGGAAGAGACCCAGTACTTC. Translation gives CASSQDPEETQYF.